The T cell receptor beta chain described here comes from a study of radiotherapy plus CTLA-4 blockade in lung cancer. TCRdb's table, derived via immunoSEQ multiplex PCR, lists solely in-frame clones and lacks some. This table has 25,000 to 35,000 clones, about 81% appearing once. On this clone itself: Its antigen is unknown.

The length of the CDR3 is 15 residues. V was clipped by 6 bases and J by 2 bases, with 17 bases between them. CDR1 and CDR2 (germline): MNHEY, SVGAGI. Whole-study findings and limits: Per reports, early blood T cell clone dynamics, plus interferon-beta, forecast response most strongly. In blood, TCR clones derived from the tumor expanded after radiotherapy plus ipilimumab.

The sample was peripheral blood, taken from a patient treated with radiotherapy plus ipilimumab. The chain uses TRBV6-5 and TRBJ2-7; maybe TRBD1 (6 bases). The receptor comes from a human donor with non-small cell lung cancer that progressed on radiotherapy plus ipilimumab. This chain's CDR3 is CASRDRSSGAYEQYF. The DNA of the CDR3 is TGTGCCAGCAGAGACAGGTCCTCAGGGGCCTACGAGCAGTACTTC.